This T cell receptor (beta chain) emerged from a study of blood T cells in healthy people across ages. Overall study results and limits: Long-lived donors carried more naive CD4+ cells and greater diversity than aged donors.

Each sample had at least 6 million PBMCs isolated. Using a J-beta primer mix together with a sample-barcoded 5' primer, a second PCR was run for about 7 to 12 cycles. TCRdb ran MiXCR on the 5' RACE reads and lists one entry per CDR3 protein. The sample yields roughly 2 million distinct CDR3 sequences, approximately 50% seen once. In regard to this clonotype: The antigen is unknown.

This sequence was found in a woman in her 40s in good health. The material sequenced was blood.

This chain's CDR3 is CASSVGLDNEQYF. CDR3 nucleotides: TGTGCCAGCAGCGTAGGACTGGACAATGAGCAGTACTTC. V and J are TRBV9 and TRBJ2-5; possible D gene TRBD1, 5 bases. The CDR3 runs to 13 residues. Trimming took off 0 bases at V and 11 bases at J, with 14 bases between the two ends. In germline, CDR1 is SGDLS, CDR2 YYNGEE.